This TCR beta chain was obtained from a study of cytomegalovirus exposure and HLA in healthy donors. Study-level background: In a previous analysis, nearly 120 million unique TCR beta sequences were found from 170 million or so T cells. Study results and limitations: Earlier analysis yielded a pattern in which most TCR beta V segments were productive about 87% or about 30% of the time. Most observed TCR sequences were rare, whereas some public TCRs were detected in many donors.

With 60 Vbeta and 13 Jbeta primers, the PCR was carried out. Clones were sequenced by immunoSEQ multiplex PCR, and TCRdb holds only the in-frame ones, with some missing. This sample contains 55,000 to 85,000 clones. The CDR3 length is 15 residues. Trimming left V 7 bases short and J 0 bases short, with 12 bases between. CDR1 is MNHEY and CDR2 is SVGAGI in the germline V gene. About this clone: What it binds is unknown.

The sequence came from a female donor in good health and CMV-seropositive. The chain uses TRBV6-5 and TRBJ2-2; tentative D call: TRBD1 (6 bases). The sequencing input was PBMCs. The CDR3 bases are TGTGCCAGCACCCCCGGGACATCGAACACCGGGGAGCTGTTTTTT. This sequence encodes CASTPGTSNTGELFF.